Following are 8 T cell receptor beta chains from one sample sequenced in a study of T-cell memory formation after mild COVID-19. TCRdb itself ran the 5' RACE reads through MiXCR, one entry per CDR3 protein. The sample lists hundreds of thousands of distinct CDR3 sequences, approximately 20% occurring once. Sequencing used PBMCs or a T cell subset sorted from them (not recorded which). These TCRs come from an adult woman who had mild COVID-19 (a few samples of this study predate the infection). Cell type and time point are not known.

Only a few counts were recorded for this clonotype. The gene calls are TRBV6-5 and TRBJ1-3; D possibly corresponds to TRBD1 (5 bases). Germline V gene sequence: CDR1 MNHEY, CDR2 SVGAGI. With 2 bases removed from V and 0 bases from J, the gap between germline ends came to 14 bases. This CDR3 is built from 17 residues. The chain's CDR3 is CASSYGPGPSSGNTIYF. CDR3 DNA: TGTGCCAGCAGTTACGGGCCGGGACCGAGCTCTGGAAACACCATATATTTT.

This clonotype was found a few times. J is TRBJ2-5 and V is TRBV12-3 or TRBV12-4; no reliable D call. The CDR3 has 13 residues. The germline V and J ends were trimmed by 0 bases and 5 bases, with 7 bases remaining between them. The CDR3 is CASSLASVETQYF. In nucleotides, the CDR3 is TGTGCCAGCAGTTTAGCTAGTGTCGAGACCCAGTACTTC.

This clonotype was counted only a few times. V gene TRBV29-1 combines with J gene TRBJ1-5, with D perhaps TRBD1 (5 bases). This CDR3 comprises 13 residues. CDR1 and CDR2 (germline): SQVTM, ANQGSEA. V dropped 5 bases and J dropped 3 bases, with 11 bases sitting between them. Here the CDR3 DNA reads TGCAGCGTTACAGGAGGGGTCAATCAGCCCCAGCATTTT. It specifies CSVTGGVNQPQHF.

This clonotype has just a few counts. V is TRBV4-1 and J is TRBJ2-1; weak D call: TRBD2 (5 bases). Per germline, CDR1 MGHRA and CDR2 YSYEKL. The CDR3 length is 15 residues. V lost 0 bases and J 8 bases, leaving 14 bases between the germline ends. The CDR3 region has the DNA TGCGCCAGCAGCCAAGAAGGCGAGCTCGGGGATGAGCAGTTCTTC. This sequence encodes CASSQEGELGDEQFF.

The J gene is TRBJ1-5, the V gene TRBV19; D is unclear. Germline V gives CDR1 LNHDA, CDR2 SQIVND (reference sequence). The CDR3 runs 15 residues. V lost 10 bases and J 2 bases, leaving 18 bases between the germline ends. CDR3 DNA: TGTGCCACCCGCGGCGGGTTGGGCGGCAATCAGCCCCAGCATTTT. This translates into CATRGGLGGNQPQHF.

This clonotype has just a few counts. The chain combines TRBV6-6 with TRBJ1-5; D unresolved. The CDR3 loop spans 14 amino acids. CDR1 MNHNY and CDR2 SVGAGI come from the germline V gene (reference sequence). V lost 5 bases and J 1 base, leaving 9 bases between the germline ends. Here the CDR3 reads CASSGRESNQPQHF. CDR3 bases: TGTGCCAGCAGTGGGCGGGAAAGCAATCAGCCCCAGCATTTT.

A few counts support this clonotype. This chain connects TRBV6-2 or TRBV6-3 to TRBJ2-1, with 13 bases aligning to TRBD2. Trimming removed 7 bases from V and 12 bases from J; junction bases left unmatched: 24. The CDR3 length is 19 residues. Germline V CDR1 and CDR2: MNHEY, SVGEGT. CDR3 protein: CASNRRRDRGTSGVVRQFF. The CDR3 DNA sequence: TGTGCCAGCAACCGTCGACGGGACAGGGGGACTAGCGGGGTTGTACGGCAGTTCTTC.

This clonotype was counted between two and nine times. V gene TRBV5-1 combines with J gene TRBJ2-7; D unclear. The CDR3 extends over 12 amino acids. Germline V gene lookup returns CDR1 SGHRS and CDR2 YFSETQ. Trimming pared 1 base from V and 6 bases from J, leaving 8 bases between. The CDR3 nucleotides read TGCGCCAGCAGCTTGCAGACTGGCGAGCAGTACTTC. This encodes CASSLQTGEQYF.